The rows below give T cell receptor beta chains drawn from one sample of a study of shared clonotypes between healthy human individuals. Sequencing was performed with immunoSEQ multiplex PCR; in TCRdb, only in-frame clones are kept and a portion is missing. The sample consists of about 1.5 million clones, 95% to 99% of them appearing once. Source material: naive CD4+ T cells sorted from blood. The receptors were gathered from a man aged 30 to 39 in good health. Both conserved end residues are part of each CDR3. A D gene is named only where the DNA matches it firmly. Rows may omit the clone size; those that give it use once, few, many or a size class.

clone_size | j_call | d_call | v_call | cdr3_length | cdr3_aa | cdr3_nt
. | TRBJ2-7 | TRBD1 | TRBV5-1 | 14 | CASSSTGGSYEQYF | TGCGCCAGCAGCTCGACAGGGGGGTCCTACGAGCAGTACTTC
. | TRBJ2-2 | . | TRBV2 | 14 | CASSEGGNTGELFF | TGTGCCAGCAGTGAAGGGGGCAACACCGGGGAGCTGTTTTTT
few | TRBJ2-7 | . | TRBV10-3 | 11 | CATLEIYEQYF | TGTGCCACACTAGAGATCTACGAGCAGTACTTC
. | TRBJ2-2 | . | TRBV5-4 | 15 | CASSFGQENTGELFF | TGTGCCAGCAGCTTCGGGCAGGAGAACACCGGGGAGCTGTTTTTT
. | TRBJ2-2 | TRBD1 | TRBV7-2 | 16 | CASSPLGTGRSGELFF | TGTGCCAGCAGCCCGCTAGGGACAGGGAGGAGCGGGGAGCTGTTTTTT
. | TRBJ1-5 | TRBD1 | TRBV28 | 13 | CALRQGVNQPQHF | TGTGCCCTACGACAGGGGGTGAATCAGCCCCAGCATTTT
. | TRBJ2-5 | . | TRBV5-6 | 17 | CASSLVSAREVRETQYF | TGTGCCAGCAGCTTGGTGTCGGCCAGGGAGGTAAGGGAGACCCAGTACTTC
. | TRBJ2-1 | TRBD2 | TRBV5-1 | 15 | CASSLVAGGPNEQFF | TGCGCCAGCAGCTTGGTGGCGGGAGGGCCCAATGAGCAGTTCTTC
. | TRBJ2-3 | . | TRBV7-6 | 16 | CASSPTGGTSTDTQYF | TGTGCCAGCAGCCCCACGGGGGGCACTAGCACAGATACGCAGTATTTT
. | TRBJ2-5 | . | TRBV6-5 | 10 | CATTKETQYF | TGTGCCACCACGAAAGAGACCCAGTACTTC
. | TRBJ2-5 | TRBD2 | TRBV12-5 | 16 | CASGLGTSGGAETQYF | TGTGCTAGTGGTTTGGGGACTAGCGGGGGGGCGGAGACCCAGTACTTC
. | TRBJ2-6 | TRBD1 | TRBV28 | 16 | CASRDRASSGANVLTF | TGTGCCAGCAGGGACAGGGCGAGCTCTGGGGCCAACGTCCTGACTTTC
once | TRBJ2-7 | . | TRBV15 | 14 | CATSRVDRRYEQYF | TGTGCCACCAGCAGAGTAGACCGAAGGTACGAGCAGTACTTC
. | TRBJ2-5 | TRBD1 | TRBV15 | 15 | CATSRGPGQQETQYF | TGTGCCACCAGCAGAGGTCCGGGACAGCAAGAGACCCAGTACTTC
. | TRBJ1-3 | . | TRBV28 | 16 | CASSLTRRSSGNTIYF | TGTGCCAGCAGCCTGACGAGGCGCTCCTCTGGAAACACCATATATTTT
. | TRBJ2-7 | TRBD1 | TRBV19 | 18 | CASSIEAGTGGWSYEQYF | TGTGCCAGTAGTATAGAGGCCGGGACAGGGGGCTGGTCCTACGAGCAGTACTTC
. | TRBJ2-5 | TRBD2 | TRBV9 | 15 | CASSGYKRDGETQYF | TGTGCCAGCAGCGGCTACAAGCGGGACGGGGAGACCCAGTACTTC
. | TRBJ2-2 | . | TRBV5-4 | 12 | CASSSFTGELFF | TGTGCCAGCAGCTCATTCACCGGGGAGCTGTTTTTT
. | TRBJ1-1 | . | TRBV4-1 | 15 | CASSQGFGRNTEAFF | TGCGCCAGCAGCCAAGGGTTCGGCAGAAACACTGAAGCTTTCTTT
. | TRBJ2-3 | TRBD2 | TRBV4-3 | 18 | CASSQDPPAGASTDTQYF | TGCGCCAGCAGCCAAGATCCCCCAGCGGGAGCCAGCACAGATACGCAGTATTTT
. | TRBJ2-7 | . | TRBV27 | 13 | CASSFRGSYEQYF | TGTGCCAGCAGTTTTCGGGGATCCTACGAGCAGTACTTC
. | TRBJ2-5 | . | TRBV11-2 | 11 | CASSATGAQYF | TGTGCCAGCAGCGCCACCGGGGCCCAGTACTTC
. | TRBJ2-2 | TRBD1 | TRBV18 | 19 | CASSPGLDRGAGDTGELFF | TGTGCCAGCTCACCGGGGTTGGACAGGGGGGCGGGTGACACCGGGGAGCTGTTTTTT
. | TRBJ1-3 | . | TRBV18 | 15 | CASSEQRVAGNTIYF | TGTGCCAGCTCAGAACAAAGAGTGGCTGGAAACACCATATATTTT
. | TRBJ2-5 | . | TRBV7-2 | 14 | CASSSRTSRETQYF | TGTGCCAGCAGCTCACGAACTAGTCGGGAGACCCAGTACTTC
. | TRBJ2-3 | TRBD2 | TRBV10-3 | 15 | CAISDFSGRADTQYF | TGTGCCATCAGTGATTTTAGCGGGAGAGCAGATACGCAGTATTTT
once | TRBJ2-6 | TRBD1 | TRBV5-1 | 18 | CASSRAETGGALANVLTF | TGCGCCAGCAGCCGGGCCGAGACAGGGGGAGCATTGGCCAACGTCCTGACTTTC
. | TRBJ2-1 | TRBD2 | TRBV7-9 | 15 | CASSSGLAGVSEQFF | TGTGCCAGCAGCTCGGGACTAGCGGGAGTCTCTGAGCAGTTCTTC
. | TRBJ2-1 | TRBD2 | TRBV11-2 | 15 | CASSLGTSGGLEQFF | TGTGCCAGCAGCTTAGGGACTAGCGGGGGTCTTGAGCAGTTCTTC
. | TRBJ1-1 | . | TRBV6-5 | 11 | CASSYRSEAFF | TGTGCCAGCAGTTATAGGTCCGAAGCTTTCTTT
. | TRBJ2-2 | . | TRBV27 | 14 | CASSWGRGTGELFF | TGTGCCAGCAGTTGGGGGAGAGGGACCGGGGAGCTGTTTTTT
. | TRBJ2-7 | TRBD2 | TRBV5-1 | 14 | CASSLVAGVNEQYF | TGCGCCAGCAGCTTGGTGGCGGGAGTGAACGAGCAGTACTTC
. | TRBJ2-3 | . | TRBV4-1 | 16 | CASSPLVGVSTDTQYF | TGCGCCAGCAGCCCCTTAGTGGGAGTAAGCACAGATACGCAGTATTTT
. | TRBJ1-3 | . | TRBV18 | 15 | CASSQEYGSGNTIYF | TGTGCCAGCTCCCAAGAGTACGGCTCTGGAAACACCATATATTTT
. | TRBJ2-3 | . | TRBV5-1 | 13 | CASRRASTDTQYF | TGCGCCAGCAGACGTGCTAGCACAGATACGCAGTATTTT
once | TRBJ2-2 | . | TRBV30 | 11 | CAWTQSGELFF | TGTGCCTGGACTCAATCCGGGGAGCTGTTTTTT
. | TRBJ1-5 | . | TRBV5-5 | 14 | CASRETAGNQPQHF | TGTGCCAGCAGAGAAACGGCTGGCAATCAGCCCCAGCATTTT
. | TRBJ2-1 | TRBD2 | TRBV27 | 14 | CASTRLAGVDEQFF | TGTGCCAGCACCCGACTAGCGGGAGTAGATGAGCAGTTCTTC
. | TRBJ2-7 | TRBD2 | TRBV28 | 13 | CALTSGRSYEQYF | TGTGCCTTAACTAGCGGGAGGTCCTACGAGCAGTACTTC
. | TRBJ1-4 | . | TRBV6-5 | 13 | CASSGGRGEKLFF | TGTGCCAGTTCGGGGGGGCGAGGTGAAAAACTGTTTTTT
. | TRBJ2-1 | . | TRBV11-2 | 17 | CASSLDGRGLKGNEQFF | TGTGCCAGCAGCTTAGACGGCCGGGGCTTGAAGGGCAATGAGCAGTTCTTC
once | TRBJ2-3 | TRBD1 | TRBV5-1 | 13 | CASSSTGGDTQYF | TGCGCCAGCAGCTCGACAGGGGGTGATACGCAGTATTTT
. | TRBJ2-7 | TRBD1 | TRBV18 | 19 | CASSPSAKPGGTGAYEQYF | TGTGCCAGCTCACCTAGCGCGAAACCCGGCGGGACAGGGGCCTACGAGCAGTACTTC
. | TRBJ1-4 | TRBD1 | TRBV7-8 | 15 | CASSSNRGTNEKLFF | TGTGCCAGCAGCTCAAACAGGGGAACTAATGAAAAACTGTTTTTT
. | TRBJ2-3 | . | TRBV29-1 | 13 | CSVEDGFTDTQYF | TGCAGCGTTGAAGACGGATTCACAGATACGCAGTATTTT
. | TRBJ2-1 | TRBD2 | TRBV5-4 | 16 | CASSLDLAGGSNEQFF | TGTGCCAGCAGCTTGGACCTAGCGGGAGGCAGTAATGAGCAGTTCTTC